A single sample is the source of the 3 T cell receptor beta chains below, sequenced in a study of regulatory T cells in long-lasting Graves disease. iRepertoire HTBI primers and Arm-PCR of CDR3 regions built TCR beta libraries. TCRdb recomputed calls from the multiplex PCR reads with MiXCR, one row per CDR3 protein. The data show around 420,000 distinct CDR3 sequences, with about 15% seen just once and under 9% held by the top ten. Documented time point: newly diagnosed GD, antithyroid drugs for less than 3 months. RNA from PBMCs was the source of the TCR library. These sequences were also reported in another study, on T cells in Graves' hyperthyroidism and ophthalmopathy.

The specimen was peripheral blood mononuclear cells (PBMCs), collected at new diagnosis, from a patient treated with antithyroid drugs. The source of these receptors is a woman aged 40 to 50 with Graves disease.

This clonotype came up many times. The V call is TRBV20-1, the J call TRBJ2-4, with D perhaps matching TRBD1 (5 bases). The CDR3 length is 14 residues. CDR1 and CDR2 (germline): DFQATT, SNEGSKA (reference sequence). Trimming left V 3 bases short and J 0 bases short, with 9 bases between. The CDR3: CSASRGLAKNIQYF. The CDR3 DNA reads TGCAGTGCTAGTAGGGGTTTAGCCAAAAACATTCAGTACTTC.

The gene calls are TRBV14 and TRBJ2-3; D tentatively reads TRBD1 or TRBD2 (5 bases each). Between the trimmed V and J ends, which lost 6 bases and 6 bases, there was a span of 22 bases. This CDR3 is built from 16 residues. Germline V gene sequence: CDR1 SGHDN, CDR2 FVKESK. CDR3 DNA sequence: TGTGCCAGCAGTTACTCTCGGGACCCGCCGTATGATACGCAGTATTTT. Translation: CASSYSRDPPYDTQYF.

The sample holds many counts of this clonotype. The chain has TRBV10-3 and TRBJ1-5, with 7 positions matching TRBD1. V lost 0 bases and J lost 4; bases outside the gene matches: 6. CDR3 size: 16 residues. Looked up from germline, CDR1 is ENHRY and CDR2 is SYGVKD. The CDR3 region is CAISESAGGSNQPQHF. The CDR3 DNA is TGTGCCATCAGTGAGTCTGCAGGGGGAAGTAATCAGCCCCAGCATTTT.